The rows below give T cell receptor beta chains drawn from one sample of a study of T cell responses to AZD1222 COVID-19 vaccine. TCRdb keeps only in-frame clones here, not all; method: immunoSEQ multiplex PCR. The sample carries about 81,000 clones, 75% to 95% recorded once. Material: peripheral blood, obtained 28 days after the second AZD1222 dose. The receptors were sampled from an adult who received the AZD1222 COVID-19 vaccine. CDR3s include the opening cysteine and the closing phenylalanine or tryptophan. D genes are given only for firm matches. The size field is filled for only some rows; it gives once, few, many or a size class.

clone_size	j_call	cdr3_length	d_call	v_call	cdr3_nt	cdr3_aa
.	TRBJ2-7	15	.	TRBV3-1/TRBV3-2	TGTGCCAGCAGCCAAGATGGGGGGGGCTGGGACGAGCAGTACTTC	CASSQDGGGWDEQYF
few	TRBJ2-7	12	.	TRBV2	TGTGCCAGCAGTCAGGCCAACTACGAGCAGTACTTC	CASSQANYEQYF
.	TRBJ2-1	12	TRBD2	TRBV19	TGTGCCAGTAGTAAAGCGGGGAATGAGCAGTTCTTC	CASSKAGNEQFF
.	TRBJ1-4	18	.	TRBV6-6	TGTGCCAGCAGTCGTAAACAGACCACTCCAACTATTGATGAAAAACTGTTTTTT	CASSRKQTTPTIDEKLFF
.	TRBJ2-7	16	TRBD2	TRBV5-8	TGTGCCAGCAGCACACTTCAGCGGGAGGCTCTCTACGAGCAGTACTTC	CASSTLQREALYEQYF
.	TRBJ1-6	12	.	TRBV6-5	TGTGCCAGCGGGCAGGGTAATTCACCCCTCCACTTT	CASGQGNSPLHF
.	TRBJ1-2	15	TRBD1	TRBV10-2	TGCGCCAGCAGTGAGTCGGGACAGGGACGAGGTGGCTACACCTTC	CASSESGQGRGGYTF
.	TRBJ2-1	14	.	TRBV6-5	TGTGCCAGTGGAAGGGGTACCGGGCCAAATGAGCAGTTCTTC	CASGRGTGPNEQFF
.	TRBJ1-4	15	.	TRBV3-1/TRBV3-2	TGTGCCAGCAGCCCGGACGGGAGGGTTAATGAAAAACTGTTTTTT	CASSPDGRVNEKLFF
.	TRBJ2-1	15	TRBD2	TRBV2	TGTGCCAGCAGTGAACGGCTAGCGGAGTACAATGAGCAGTTCTTC	CASSERLAEYNEQFF
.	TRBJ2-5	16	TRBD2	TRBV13	TGTGCCAGCAGCGCCGGGACTAGCGGGGACCAAGAGACCCAGTACTTC	CASSAGTSGDQETQYF
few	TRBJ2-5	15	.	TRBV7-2	TGTGCCAGCAGCTTAGGAGGAGCGGGTACCAAAACCCAGTACTTC	CASSLGGAGTKTQYF
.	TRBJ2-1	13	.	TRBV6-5	TGTGCCAGCAGTTACCGGGACTCGCTTGAGCAGTTCTTC	CASSYRDSLEQFF
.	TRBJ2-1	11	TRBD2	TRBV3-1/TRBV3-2	TGTGCCACCGGACTAGCAAGTGAGCAGTTCTTC	CATGLASEQFF
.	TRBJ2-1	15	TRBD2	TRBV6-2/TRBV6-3	TGTGCCAGCAGCCATTGGGGTAGCGGGAGGGCCGAGCAGTTCTTC	CASSHWGSGRAEQFF
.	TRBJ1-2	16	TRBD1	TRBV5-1	TGCGCCAGCAGCTACGGGACAGCGAGGACATACTATGGCTACACCTTC	CASSYGTARTYYGYTF
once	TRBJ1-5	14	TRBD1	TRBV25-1	TGTGCCAGCAGTGCTGGGACAGGGTTTCAGCCCCAGCATTTT	CASSAGTGFQPQHF
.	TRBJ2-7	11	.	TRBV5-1	TGCGCCAGCAGCTTCCTGGGCGAGCAGTACTTC	CASSFLGEQYF
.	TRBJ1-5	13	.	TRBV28	TGTGCCAGCAGTCTCGGGGGGATTCAGCCCCAGCATTTT	CASSLGGIQPQHF
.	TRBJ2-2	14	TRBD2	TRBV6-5	TGTGCCAGCACCTTGACTAGCCGAACCGGGGAGCTGTTTTTT	CASTLTSRTGELFF
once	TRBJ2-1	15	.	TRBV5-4	TGTGCCAGCAGCCTACAAGGGGGAACCTACAATGAGCAGTTCTTC	CASSLQGGTYNEQFF
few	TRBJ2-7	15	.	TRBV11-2	TGTGCCAGCAGCTTGTCTACCTCAGTTTCCTACGAGCAGTACTTC	CASSLSTSVSYEQYF
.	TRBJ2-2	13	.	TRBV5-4	TGTGCCAGCAGCGGGTTCCCGGGCGTGGAGCTGTTTTTT	CASSGFPGVELFF
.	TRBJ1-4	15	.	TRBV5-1	TGCGCCAGCAGCTGGGGGACGGCAACTAATGAAAAACTGTTTTTT	CASSWGTATNEKLFF
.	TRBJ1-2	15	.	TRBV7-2	TGTGCCAGCAGCTTAGGGACAGTTCTCAACTATGGCTACACCTTC	CASSLGTVLNYGYTF
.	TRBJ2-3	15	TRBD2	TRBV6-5	TGTGCCAGCAGGTCCGGGACTAGTGGTCCAGATACGCAGTATTTT	CASRSGTSGPDTQYF
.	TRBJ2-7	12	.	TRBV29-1	TGCAGCATACGACAGACCTTTAATCAGCAGTACTTC	CSIRQTFNQQYF
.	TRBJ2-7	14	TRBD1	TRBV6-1	TGTGCCAGCAGTGACGACAGGGGAAGTTACGAGCAGTACTTC	CASSDDRGSYEQYF
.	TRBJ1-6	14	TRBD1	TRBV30	TGTGCCTGGGGGACAGGGGGCGCCGATTCACCCCTCCACTTT	CAWGTGGADSPLHF
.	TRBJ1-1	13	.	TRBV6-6	TGTGCCAGCAAGGTTCCCGCGAACACTGAAGCTTTCTTT	CASKVPANTEAFF
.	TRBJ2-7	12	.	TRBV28	TGTGCCAGCAGTTTGACCATTGGCGAGCAGTACTTC	CASSLTIGEQYF
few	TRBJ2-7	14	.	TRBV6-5	TGTGCCAGCAGCAAAGTAACTGGGTCGTACGAGCAGTACTTC	CASSKVTGSYEQYF
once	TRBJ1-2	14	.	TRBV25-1	TGTGCCAGCAGTGAAGGACAGAGGAGCTCTGGCTACACCTTC	CASSEGQRSSGYTF
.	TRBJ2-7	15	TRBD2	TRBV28	TGTGCCAGCAAGGGGGAGACTAGCGGGAGCTACGAGCAGTACTTC	CASKGETSGSYEQYF
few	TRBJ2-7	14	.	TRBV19	TGTGCTACCCGCTTGTCAGGCAGCTCCTACGAGCAGTACTTC	CATRLSGSSYEQYF
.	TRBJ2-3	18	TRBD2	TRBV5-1	TGCGCCAGCAGACCGGGACTAGCGGGAGGGCTGGACACAGATACGCAGTATTTT	CASRPGLAGGLDTDTQYF
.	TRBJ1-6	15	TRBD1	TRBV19	TGTGCCAGTAGTGGGGGGACAGCCGATAATTCACCCCTCCACTTT	CASSGGTADNSPLHF
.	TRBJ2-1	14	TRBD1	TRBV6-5	TGTGCCAGCAGTTACGGGACAGGGCTCAATGAGCAGTTCTTC	CASSYGTGLNEQFF
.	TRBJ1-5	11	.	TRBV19	TGTGCCAGTAGTCAGGGACGTGGTTTGCATTTT	CASSQGRGLHF
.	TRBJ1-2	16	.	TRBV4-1	TGCGCCAGCAGCCAAGATTATGCGAGCCAGTACTATGGCTACACCTTC	CASSQDYASQYYGYTF
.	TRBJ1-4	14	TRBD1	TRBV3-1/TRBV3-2	TGTGCCAGCAGCCCCCAGGGGGCTAATGAAAAACTGTTTTTT	CASSPQGANEKLFF
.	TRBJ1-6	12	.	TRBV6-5	TGTGCCAGCAGTTACATCTTGGGCCCCCTCCACTTT	CASSYILGPLHF
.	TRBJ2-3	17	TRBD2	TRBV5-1	TGCGCCAGCAGCTTGGGCGCGGGACTAGATGTTTCGGATACGCAGTATTTT	CASSLGAGLDVSDTQYF
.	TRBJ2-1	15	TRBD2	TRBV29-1	TGCAGCGTTGGAGTGGGGGCGGGAGGGTACAATGAGCAGTTCTTC	CSVGVGAGGYNEQFF
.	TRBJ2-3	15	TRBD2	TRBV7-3	TGTGCCAGCAGCTCGGGACTAGCGGCCACAGATACGCAGTATTTT	CASSSGLAATDTQYF
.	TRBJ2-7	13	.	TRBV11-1	TGTGCCAGCAGCCCTCCAGGGACCCACGAGCAGTACTTC	CASSPPGTHEQYF
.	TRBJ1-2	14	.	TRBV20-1	TGCAGTGCCAGTATCCCGGGGGCTACGGGTGGCTACACCTTC	CSASIPGATGGYTF
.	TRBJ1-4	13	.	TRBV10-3	TGTGCCATCAGTGAAAGAATGGGTGAAAAACTGTTTTTT	CAISERMGEKLFF
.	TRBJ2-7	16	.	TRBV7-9	TGTGCCAGCAGCTCCACCGTCAAAACTGGATCCTACGAGCAGTACTTC	CASSSTVKTGSYEQYF